This TCR beta chain was captured in a study of blood T cell repertoires in COVID-19. Study as a whole: Sites in the United States, Italy and Spain provided acute and convalescent COVID-19 samples. Sources were T cells, B-cell-depleted T cells, or PBMCs; the material itself was cDNA or gDNA.

Trimming at V came to 2 bases and at J to 5 bases, leaving 6 bases not matched to a gene. Germline CDR1 and CDR2: KGHSH and LQKENI. This CDR3 is built from 15 residues. In the original analysis: Amplification of reference gene primers provided the estimated nucleated cell counts. Clones were sequenced by immunoSEQ multiplex PCR, and TCRdb holds only the in-frame ones, with some missing. D and trimming come from the DNA, and the V and J calls and clone size come from that table. The sample lists around 77,000 clones; about three quarters were seen once. Sample: peripheral blood. J is TRBJ2-3 and V is TRBV18, with TRBD2 matching over 8 bases. The sequence was obtained from a woman over 75 with active or convalescent COVID-19. Written as DNA, the CDR3 is TGTGCCAGCTCACCAGGGACTAGAATTGGAGATACGCAGTATTTT. This sequence encodes CASSPGTRIGDTQYF.